Shown below are 2 T cell receptor beta chains from a single sample sequenced in a study of T cell responses to AZD1222 COVID-19 vaccine. Using immunoSEQ multiplex PCR, the repertoire was profiled, and TCRdb retains in-frame clones only, with some absent. Of 160,000 or so clones listed, approximately 90% are singletons. Specimen: peripheral blood, collected on day 0 of AZD1222 vaccination. These receptors originate from an adult in good health.

This sequence joins TRBV4-1 and TRBJ1-2, with D uncertain. The germline gives CDR1 MGHRA, CDR2 YSYEKL. There are 16 residues in the CDR3. The V end was cut by 4 bases, the J end by 0 bases, with 15 bases between. The CDR3 DNA reads TGCGCCAGCAGCCCGTCTGAGGCGTTACCTAACTATGGCTACACCTTC. The encoded protein is CASSPSEALPNYGYTF.

The CDR3 loop is CASSSPYALAKSTDTQYF. Written as DNA, the CDR3 is TGTGCCAGCAGCTCCCCGTACGCACTAGCGAAAAGCACAGATACGCAGTATTTT. The J gene is TRBJ2-3, the V gene TRBV11-2; 7 nucleotides line up with TRBD2. Germline V gene sequence: CDR1 SGHAT, CDR2 FQNNGV. The J segment lost 0 bases and the V segment lost 4 bases, leaving 13 bases of the junction unmatched. The CDR3 runs to 18 residues.